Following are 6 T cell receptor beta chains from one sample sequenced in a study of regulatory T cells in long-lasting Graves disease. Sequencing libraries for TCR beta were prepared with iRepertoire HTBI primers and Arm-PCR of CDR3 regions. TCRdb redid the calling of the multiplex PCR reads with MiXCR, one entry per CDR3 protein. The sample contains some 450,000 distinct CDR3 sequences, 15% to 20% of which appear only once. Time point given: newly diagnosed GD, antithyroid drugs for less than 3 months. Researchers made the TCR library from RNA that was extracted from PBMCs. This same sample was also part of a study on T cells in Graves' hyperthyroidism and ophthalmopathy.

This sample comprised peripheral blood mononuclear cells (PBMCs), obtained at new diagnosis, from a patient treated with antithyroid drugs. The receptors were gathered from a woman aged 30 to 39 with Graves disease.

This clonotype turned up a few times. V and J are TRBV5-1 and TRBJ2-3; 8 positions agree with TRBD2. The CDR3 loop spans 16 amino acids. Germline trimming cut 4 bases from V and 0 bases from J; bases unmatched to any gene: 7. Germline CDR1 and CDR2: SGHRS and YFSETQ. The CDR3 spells CASSPGGSGSTDTQYF. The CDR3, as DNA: TGCGCCAGCAGCCCGGGAGGGAGCGGGAGCACAGATACGCAGTATTTT.

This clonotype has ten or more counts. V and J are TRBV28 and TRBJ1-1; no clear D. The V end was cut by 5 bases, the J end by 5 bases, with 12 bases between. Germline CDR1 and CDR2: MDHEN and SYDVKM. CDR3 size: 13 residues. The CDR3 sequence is CASSDSQVTEAFF. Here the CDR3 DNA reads TGTGCCAGCAGTGACTCCCAGGTAACTGAAGCTTTCTTT. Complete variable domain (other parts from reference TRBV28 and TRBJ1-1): DVKVTQSSRYLVKRTGEKVFLECVQDMDHENMFWYRQDPGLGLRLIYFSYDVKMKEKGDIPEGYSVSREKKERFSLILESASTNQTSMYLCASSDSQVTEAFFGQGTRLTVV.

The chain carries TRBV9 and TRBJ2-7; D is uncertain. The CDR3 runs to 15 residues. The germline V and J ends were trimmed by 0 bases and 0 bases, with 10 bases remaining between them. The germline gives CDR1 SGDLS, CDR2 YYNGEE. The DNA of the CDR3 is TGTGCCAGCAGCGTAGGGCGGCAGTCCTCCTACGAGCAGTACTTC. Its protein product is CASSVGRQSSYEQYF.

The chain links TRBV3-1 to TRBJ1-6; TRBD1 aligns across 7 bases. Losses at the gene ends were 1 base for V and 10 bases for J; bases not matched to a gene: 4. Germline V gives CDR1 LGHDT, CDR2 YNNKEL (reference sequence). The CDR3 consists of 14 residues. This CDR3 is CASSQGTGLSPLHF. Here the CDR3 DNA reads TGTGCCAGCAGCCAAGGGACAGGTCTCTCACCCCTCCACTTT. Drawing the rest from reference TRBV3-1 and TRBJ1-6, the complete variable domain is DTAVSQTPKYLVTQMGNDKSIKCEQNLGHDTMYWYKQDSKKFLKIMFSYNNKELIINETVPNRFSPKSPDKAHLNLHINSLELGDSAVYFCASSQGTGLSPLHFGNGTRLTVT.

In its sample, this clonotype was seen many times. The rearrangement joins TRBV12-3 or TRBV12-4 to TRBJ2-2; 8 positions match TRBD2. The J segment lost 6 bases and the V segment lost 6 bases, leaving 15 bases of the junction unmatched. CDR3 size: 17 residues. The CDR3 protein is CASRRGSGESNAGELFF. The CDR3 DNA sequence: TGTGCCAGCAGGCGGGGTAGCGGGGAATCTAACGCCGGGGAGCTGTTTTTT.

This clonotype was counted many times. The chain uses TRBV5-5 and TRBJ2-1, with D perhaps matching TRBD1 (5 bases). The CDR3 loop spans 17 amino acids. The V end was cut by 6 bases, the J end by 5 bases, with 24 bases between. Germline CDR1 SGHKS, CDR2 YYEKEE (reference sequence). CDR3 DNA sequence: TGTGCCAGCACTCGGACATATCCCCGCCTAACTAACAATGAGCAGTTCTTC. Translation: CASTRTYPRLTNNEQFF.